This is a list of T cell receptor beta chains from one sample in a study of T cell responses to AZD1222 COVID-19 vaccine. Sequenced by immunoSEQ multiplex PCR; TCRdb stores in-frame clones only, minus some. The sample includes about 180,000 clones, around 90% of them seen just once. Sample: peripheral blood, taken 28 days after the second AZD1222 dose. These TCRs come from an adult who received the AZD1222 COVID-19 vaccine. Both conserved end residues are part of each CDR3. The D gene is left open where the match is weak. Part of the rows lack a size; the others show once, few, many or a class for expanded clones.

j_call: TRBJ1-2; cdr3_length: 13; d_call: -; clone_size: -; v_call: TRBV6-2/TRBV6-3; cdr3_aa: CASSYRGLYGYTF; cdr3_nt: TGTGCCAGCAGTTACAGGGGACTCTATGGCTACACCTTC
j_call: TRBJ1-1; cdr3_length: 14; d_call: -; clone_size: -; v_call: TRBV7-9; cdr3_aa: CASSLGGLNTEAFF; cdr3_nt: TGTGCCAGCAGCTTAGGGGGCTTGAACACTGAAGCTTTCTTT
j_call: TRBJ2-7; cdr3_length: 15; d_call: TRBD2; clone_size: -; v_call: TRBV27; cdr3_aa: CASSAGSGRAYEQYF; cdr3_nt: TGTGCCAGCAGTGCAGGGTCCGGGAGGGCCTACGAGCAGTACTTC
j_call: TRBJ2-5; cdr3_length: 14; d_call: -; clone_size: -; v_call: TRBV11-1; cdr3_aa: CASSLAGAQETQYF; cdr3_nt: TGTGCCAGCAGCTTAGCGGGGGCCCAAGAGACCCAGTACTTC
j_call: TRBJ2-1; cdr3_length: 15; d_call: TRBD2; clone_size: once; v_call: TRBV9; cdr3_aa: CASSVASGSNNEQFF; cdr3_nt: TGTGCCAGCAGCGTCGCTAGCGGGAGTAACAATGAGCAGTTCTTC
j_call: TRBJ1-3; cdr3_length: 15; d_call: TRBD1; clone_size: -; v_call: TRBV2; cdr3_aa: CASRAQGISGNTIYF; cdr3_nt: TGTGCCAGCAGGGCACAGGGGATCTCTGGAAACACCATATATTTT
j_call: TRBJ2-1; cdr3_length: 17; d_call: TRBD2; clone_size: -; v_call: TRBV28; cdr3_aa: CASRGLAGGYSYNEQFF; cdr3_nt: TGTGCCAGCAGAGGGCTAGCGGGAGGGTACTCCTACAATGAGCAGTTCTTC
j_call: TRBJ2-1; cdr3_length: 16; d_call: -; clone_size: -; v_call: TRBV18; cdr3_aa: CASSLFSPRDHNEQFF; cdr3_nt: TGTGCCAGCTCTCTATTCTCACCGCGGGACCACAATGAGCAGTTCTTC
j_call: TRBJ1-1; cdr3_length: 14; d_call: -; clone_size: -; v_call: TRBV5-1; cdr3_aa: CASSERQIATEAFF; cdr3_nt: TGCGCCAGCAGCGAGAGACAGATTGCCACTGAAGCTTTCTTT
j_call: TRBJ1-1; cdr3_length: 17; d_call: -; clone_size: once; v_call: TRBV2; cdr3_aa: CASSEPEGAGFNTEAFF; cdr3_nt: TGTGCCAGCAGTGAACCCGAGGGCGCAGGCTTCAACACTGAAGCTTTCTTT